These 14 T cell receptor beta chains came from one sample sequenced in a study of blood T cell repertoires in COVID-19 (dated by TCRdb to 2019 to 2021). The library came from the immunoSEQ multiplex PCR assay. Not all clones reach the TCRdb copy of this immuneACCESS table, which keeps in-frame sequences only. Checked studies attribute under half of the gap to unresolved V genes and leave the rest unexplained. This sample holds hundreds of thousands of clones; around four fifths were observed only once. Around 25% of the sample belongs to the ten largest clones. The specimen was peripheral blood. All receptors come from a man in his forties with acute or convalescent COVID-19.

The chain employs TRBV30 and TRBJ2-1, with D perhaps TRBD2 (5 bases). In germline, CDR1 is GTSNPN, CDR2 SVGIG (reference sequence). The CDR3 is 15 amino acids. V was shortened by 4 bases and J by 2 bases, with 15 bases between the two germline ends. CDR3 DNA sequence: TGTGCCTGGACCTTGCGAGGGAGTACCTACAATGAGCAGTTCTTC. Its translation: CAWTLRGSTYNEQFF.

The V gene is TRBV6-1, the J gene TRBJ2-5; TRBD1 aligns across 11 bases. The CDR3 runs to 16 residues. Germline CDR1 MNHNS, CDR2 SASEGT. After removal of 1 base from V and 4 bases from J, the junction contained 5 bases not matched to a gene. The CDR3: CASSEVWDRGRETQYF. The CDR3 DNA reads as TGTGCCAGCAGTGAAGTCTGGGACAGGGGGAGAGAGACCCAGTACTTC.

The rearrangement links TRBV19 to TRBJ2-7, with D tentatively TRBD2 (5 bases). CDR1 is LNHDA, CDR2 SQIVND, per germline (reference sequence). V dropped 5 bases and J dropped 5 bases, with 10 bases sitting between them. The CDR3 has 12 residues. CDR3 amino acids: CASSPRGNEQYF. The CDR3 bases are TGTGCCAGTAGTCCCCGGGGAAACGAGCAGTACTTC.

The chain employs TRBV30 and TRBJ2-5; D is possibly TRBD1 (6 bases). Germline CDR1 reads GTSNPN; CDR2 reads SVGIG (reference sequence). The ends were cut back, 0 bases at V and 4 bases at J, with 15 bases in the middle. The CDR3 length is 15 residues. As DNA, the CDR3 is TGTGCCTGGAGTGTTATAGAGGGGGTGAGAGAGACCCAGTACTTC. It specifies CAWSVIEGVRETQYF.

This clone has just one count. The chain carries TRBV5-1 and TRBJ2-3, with TRBD2 matching 10 bases. Losses at the gene ends were 7 bases for V and 1 base for J; bases not matched to a gene: 0. Germline V gene lookup returns CDR1 SGHRS and CDR2 YFSETQ. The CDR3 is 13 amino acids. This chain's CDR3 is CASGTSGTDTQYF. DNA of the CDR3: TGCGCCAGCGGGACTAGCGGCACAGATACGCAGTATTTT.

In this sample, this clone turned up a few times. This chain uses TRBV7-8 with TRBJ1-2, with TRBD1 identical over 10 bases. Germline CDR1 is SGHVS and CDR2 is FQNEAQ. This CDR3 comprises 14 residues. With V trimmed by 3 bases and J by 7 bases, 5 bases remained unmatched. The CDR3 DNA reads TGTGCCAGCAGCTTGGCCGGGACAGGGGCTGGCTACACCTTC. It translates to CASSLAGTGAGYTF.

This chain uses TRBV18 with TRBJ2-3; the match to TRBD1 covers 9 bases. V lost 1 base and J lost 3; bases outside the gene matches: 8. CDR1 and CDR2 from the germline V gene are KGHSH and LQKENI. The CDR3 length is 17 residues. CDR3 residues: CASSPRYSTGGTDTQYF. CDR3 bases: TGTGCCAGCTCACCACGGTATTCGACAGGGGGGACAGATACGCAGTATTTT.

The rearrangement uses TRBV2 and TRBJ1-2; D is ambiguous. The ends were cut back, 6 bases at V and 2 bases at J, with 10 bases in the middle. Germline values: CDR1 SNHLY, CDR2 FYNNEI. This CDR3 has 13 amino acids. CDR3 in DNA: TGTGCCAGCAGCGTCGGTCGGAACTATGGCTACACCTTC. Protein sequence: CASSVGRNYGYTF.

This clone was seen only once. The rearrangement joins TRBV10-3 to TRBJ1-2; TRBD1 matches 8 bases. V shed 2 bases and J 2 bases; nucleotides not matched to a gene: 7. Germline V gives CDR1 ENHRY, CDR2 SYGVKD. This CDR3 has 16 amino acids. The CDR3 region is CAISENRQGTNYGYTF. The CDR3 DNA follows: TGTGCCATCAGTGAGAATAGACAGGGGACGAACTATGGCTACACCTTC.

V is TRBV7-9 and J is TRBJ2-3; 9 nucleotides agree with TRBD1. The CDR3 totals 13 residues. Germline CDR1 and CDR2: SEHNR and FQNEAQ (reference sequence). Unmatched junction bases numbered 1, after V lost 4 bases and J lost 5 bases. CDR3 in DNA: TGTGCCAGCAGCTGGACAGGGGTAGATACGCAGTATTTT. It codes for CASSWTGVDTQYF.

DNA for the CDR3: TGTGCCAGCAGGACTAGCGGGAGTTCAGAGACCCAGTACTTC. Protein: CASRTSGSSETQYF. This chain uses TRBV25-1 with TRBJ2-5; 12 nucleotides match TRBD2. This CDR3 contains 14 residues. J was trimmed by 4 bases and V by 6 bases; bases with no gene match: 3. Germline CDR1 reads MGHDK; CDR2 reads SYGVNS.

This clone was observed a few times. The chain combines TRBV18 with TRBJ1-2; TRBD1 agrees at 7 bases. V lost 5 bases, J lost 13 bases, and 13 bases stayed unmatched. Germline CDR1 reads KGHSH; CDR2 reads LQKENI. This CDR3 is 13 amino acids long. The CDR3 is CASSTGDRVYSTF. DNA for the CDR3: TGTGCCAGCTCAACGGGCGACAGGGTTTATTCCACCTTC.

The chain's CDR3 is CSASQFTEAFF. Here the CDR3 DNA reads TGCAGTGCTTCCCAGTTCACTGAAGCTTTCTTT. This chain connects TRBV20-1 to TRBJ1-1; D gene ambiguous. CDR1 is DFQATT, CDR2 SNEGSKA, per germline (reference sequence). Trimming stripped 5 bases from V and 4 bases from J, with 8 bases between. This CDR3 is built from 11 residues.

The rearrangement uses TRBV30 and TRBJ2-1, with 10 bases lining up with TRBD2. Germline V gene sequence: CDR1 GTSNPN, CDR2 SVGIG (reference sequence). The CDR3 length is 13 residues. The ends lost 2 bases at V and 12 bases at J; junction bases unmatched: 7. This CDR3 reads CAWSYSGRTAQFF. The DNA for the CDR3 is TGTGCCTGGAGTTATAGCGGGAGGACGGCGCAGTTCTTC.